This TCR beta chain was sequenced during a study of T cell responses to AZD1222 COVID-19 vaccine. Study observations and caveats: Once two AZD1222 doses were given, Spike-specific TCR breadth and depth went up. Spike was spanned by vaccine-associated CD4 TCRs, which were dominant at 160-218 and 743-854.

Clones were sequenced by immunoSEQ multiplex PCR, and TCRdb holds only the in-frame ones, with some missing. The sample includes 110,000 to 150,000 clones, about 91% seen only once; the top ten take roughly 3%. Germline trimming cut 5 bases from V and 5 bases from J; bases unmatched to any gene: 8. This CDR3 has 16 amino acids. The germline gives CDR1 LGHDT, CDR2 YNNKEL (reference sequence). Notes on this clone: Its antigen is not identified.

Material: peripheral blood, obtained on day 0 of AZD1222 vaccination. This TCR was recovered from an adult in good health. V is TRBV3-1 (or the pseudogene TRBV3-2) and J is TRBJ2-3; 12 bases align to TRBD2. CDR3: CASSSRLAGEGDTQYF. CDR3 sequence (DNA): TGTGCCAGCAGCTCCCGACTAGCGGGAGAGGGAGATACGCAGTATTTT.